The next 32 T cell receptor beta chains were all read from a single sample in a study of cytomegalovirus exposure and HLA in healthy donors (dated 2017 in TCRdb). The protocol used for the library was the immunoSEQ multiplex PCR assay. The multiplex PCR relied on a mix of 60 forward primers for TCR Vbeta segments and 13 reverse primers for TCR Jbeta segments. Drawn from immuneACCESS, this table holds only the in-frame rearrangements with V and J called that TCRdb kept. Clones are partly lost; checked studies trace under half to an unresolved V gene and leave the rest unexplained. In this sample the table shows about 220,000 clones, over 65% of which occur a single time. The ten largest clones add up to 0.63% of the sample. Sequenced material: PBMCs. These receptors were obtained from a man aged 18 to 30 in good health and CMV-seronegative.

The chain carries TRBV7-2 and TRBJ1-2; TRBD1 is a possible D gene (6 bases). Looked up from germline, CDR1 is SGHTA and CDR2 is FQGNSA. V was clipped by 5 bases and J by 7 bases, with 14 bases between them. The CDR3 is made up of 13 amino acids. CDR3 amino acids: CASSIAGASGYTF. The CDR3, as DNA: TGTGCCAGCAGCATCGCAGGGGCTAGTGGCTACACCTTC.

This chain connects TRBV7-8 to TRBJ1-2; tentatively, D is TRBD1 (6 bases). CDR1 SGHVS and CDR2 FQNEAQ come from the germline V gene. This CDR3 is built from 16 residues. V was trimmed by 3 bases and J by 5 bases, leaving 19 bases between them. This CDR3 reads CASSLEHQTGAYGYTF. CDR3 bases: TGTGCCAGCAGCTTGGAACATCAGACAGGCGCATATGGCTACACCTTC.

V gene TRBV18 combines with J gene TRBJ2-1; the D gene is possibly TRBD2 (5 bases). V lost 5 bases and J 1 base, leaving 15 bases between the germline ends. This CDR3 contains 16 residues. The germline gives CDR1 KGHSH, CDR2 LQKENI. The CDR3 DNA reads TGTGCCAGCTCATCCCAGGACTTAGGATCCTACAATGAGCAGTTCTTC. This sequence encodes CASSSQDLGSYNEQFF.

Details on this clone: Mismatch with germline at one junction end may stem from a read error. V gene TRBV2 combines with J gene TRBJ2-1, with 11 bases that match TRBD2. The V gene's germline CDR1 is SNHLY and CDR2 FYNNEI. This CDR3 region has 13 residues. CDR3 sequence: CASSPRLAGSRIF. The CDR3 DNA sequence: TGTGCCAGCAGTCCCCGACTAGCGGGATCTCGTATCTTC.

The CDR3 is CASSQDPPPSYQDEQYF. The CDR3 bases are TGTGCCAGCAGCCAAGATCCCCCTCCCAGTTATCAGGACGAGCAGTACTTC. The rearrangement links TRBV14 to TRBJ2-7, with D unclear. The CDR3 length is 17 residues. Trimming took off 0 bases at V and 5 bases at J, with 20 bases between the two ends. From germline, CDR1 is SGHDN and CDR2 FVKESK.

The chain has TRBV28 and TRBJ2-1; the D is unclear. Germline-derived CDR1 and CDR2 are MDHEN and SYDVKM. The CDR3 totals 15 residues. V was clipped by 5 bases and J by 2 bases, with 13 bases between them. The CDR3 region is CASSPVYSPYNEQFF. CDR3 bases: TGTGCCAGCAGTCCAGTCTACAGCCCCTACAATGAGCAGTTCTTC.

The rearrangement links TRBV7-9 to TRBJ1-1, with D uncertain. Germline CDR1 reads SEHNR; CDR2 reads FQNEAQ (reference sequence). The CDR3 has 12 residues. Deletions cut 1 base from V and 10 bases from J, with 10 bases between. The CDR3 DNA is TGTGCCAGCAGCTTAGAGGGCGGAGGAGCTTTCTTT. Protein: CASSLEGGGAFF.

The V call is TRBV5-1, the J call TRBJ2-7, with 8 bases aligning to TRBD1. Germline V gene data show CDR1 as SGHRS and CDR2 as YFSETQ. The CDR3 has 16 residues. The junction had 15 bases not matched to a gene; V was cut back by 4 bases and J by 6 bases. CDR3 DNA: TGCGCCAGCAGCGGCGGTCCGGGACAGGTGGTCGGCGAGCAGTACTTC. Protein: CASSGGPGQVVGEQYF.

The V gene is TRBV30, the J gene TRBJ1-5; D ambiguous. From germline, CDR1 is GTSNPN and CDR2 SVGIG (reference sequence). This CDR3 comprises 15 residues. Trimming left V 1 base short and J 4 bases short, with 14 bases between. The CDR3 nucleotides read TGTGCCTGGAGTGAGGAGAACACTATTAATCAGCCCCAGCATTTT. This codes for CAWSEENTINQPQHF.

V is TRBV10-3 and J is TRBJ2-5; 7 bases map to TRBD1. This CDR3 spans 14 amino acids. The germline gives CDR1 ENHRY, CDR2 SYGVKD. V lost 3 bases to trimming and J lost 2 bases; unmatched junction nucleotides: 3. CDR3 protein: CAISERGQQETQYF. The CDR3 bases are TGTGCCATCAGTGAAAGGGGACAGCAAGAGACCCAGTACTTC.

This clone was recorded once. This chain joins TRBV10-3 and TRBJ2-1, with unresolved D. Germline V gene data show CDR1 as ENHRY and CDR2 as SYGVKD. V lost 0 bases to trimming and J lost 6 bases, with 9 bases between them. The CDR3 contains 14 residues. CDR3 protein: CAISESIGANEQFF. The CDR3 DNA reads as TGTGCCATCAGTGAGTCGATAGGAGCCAATGAGCAGTTCTTC.

V gene TRBV7-6 combines with J gene TRBJ2-6; D gene ambiguous. The CDR3 spans 14 residues. The V gene's germline CDR1 is SGHVS and CDR2 FNYEAQ. For the CDR3, the DNA is TGTGCTGTGTCGCAAGAGTCTGGGGCCAACGTCCTGACTTTC. The encoded protein is CAVSQESGANVLTF.

The table lists this clone with a count of one. An end of the junction differs from the germline gene, which may be a read error. The chain joins TRBV29-1 to TRBJ1-4; 8 bases fit TRBD1. CDR3 length: 13 residues. Germline V gives CDR1 SQVTM, CDR2 ANQGSEA. The CDR3 here is CSVLSTSGGAEDF. In nucleotides, the CDR3 is TGCAGCGTTCTTTCTACGTCAGGGGGCGCAGAGGATTTT.

This clone has only one observation. V usage is TRBV6-5 and J usage is TRBJ2-3; D is perhaps TRBD2 (5 bases). This CDR3 is 15 amino acids long. Germline V gene lookup returns CDR1 MNHEY and CDR2 SVGAGI. Trimming removed 5 bases from V and 0 bases from J, with 12 bases in between. The CDR3 coding sequence is TGTGCCAGCAGTGTGGACTGGCGGAGCACAGATACGCAGTATTTT. The encoded protein is CASSVDWRSTDTQYF.

In this sample, this clone turned up once. This chain connects TRBV6-5 to TRBJ2-1, with D perhaps TRBD1 (6 bases). CDR1 MNHEY and CDR2 SVGAGI come from the germline V gene. V lost 6 bases to trimming and J lost 0 bases, with 12 bases between them. This CDR3 is 15 amino acids long. CDR3 sequence (DNA): TGTGCCAGCAGACAGGGCCTCAGCTCCTACAATGAGCAGTTCTTC. Translation gives CASRQGLSSYNEQFF.

The chain recombines TRBV2 with TRBJ1-5, with D unresolved. The CDR3 is 15 residues long. Per the germline V gene, CDR1 is SNHLY and CDR2 is FYNNEI. The germline V and J ends were trimmed by 7 bases and 0 bases, with 13 bases remaining between them. CDR3 coding DNA: TGTGCCAGCACCCTAGGCAGAATTAGCAATCAGCCCCAGCATTTT. Protein: CASTLGRISNQPQHF.

This clone has just a few counts. The rearrangement joins TRBV19 to TRBJ1-1; D unresolved. Trimming stripped 3 bases from V and 1 base from J, with 12 bases between. The CDR3 length is 15 residues. Germline CDR1 LNHDA, CDR2 SQIVND (reference sequence). The CDR3 nucleotides read TGTGCCAGTAGTATCCTACCCGCTCCGAACACTGAAGCTTTCTTT. Amino acids: CASSILPAPNTEAFF.

This clone was recorded a few times. The CDR3 DNA reads TGTGCCAGCAGTTTAACCCCCCGAGGCCCTAGCGGGAGCTCCTACAATGAGCAGTTCTTC. It codes for CASSLTPRGPSGSSYNEQFF. The V call is TRBV28, the J call TRBJ2-1; 10 bases line up with TRBD2. Trimming cost V 2 bases and J 0 bases; bases outside gene matches: 13. Germline CDR1 MDHEN, CDR2 SYDVKM. The CDR3 totals 20 residues.

The CDR3 is CASSQAGVGNQPQHF. CDR3 DNA: TGCGCCAGCAGCCAAGCAGGGGTTGGCAATCAGCCCCAGCATTTT. The J gene is TRBJ1-5, the V gene TRBV4-1; maybe TRBD1 (6 bases). V was trimmed by 1 base and J by 2 bases, leaving 9 bases between them. This CDR3 has 15 residues. Germline CDR1 MGHRA, CDR2 YSYEKL.

V gene TRBV7-3 combines with J gene TRBJ1-1; TRBD1 matches 10 bases. CDR3 length equals 15 residues. The V gene end was trimmed by 5 bases and the J gene end by 4 bases; junction bases not matched to a gene: 7. CDR1 and CDR2 from the germline V gene are SGHTA and FQGTGA. The CDR3 protein is CASSVDRGRVTEAFF. The CDR3 nucleotides are TGTGCCAGCAGCGTTGACAGGGGGCGAGTCACTGAAGCTTTCTTT.

The CDR3 spells CASSAYSTNTGELFF. The DNA for the CDR3 is TGTGCCAGCAGTGCCTACTCAACGAACACCGGGGAGCTGTTTTTT. This sequence joins TRBV6-1 and TRBJ2-2; unclear D gene. V was pared by 4 bases and J by 0 bases, with 9 bases between. This CDR3 is built from 15 residues. Germline CDR1 is MNHNS and CDR2 is SASEGT.

V usage is TRBV28 and J usage is TRBJ2-1, with TRBD2 as a possible D gene (6 bases). The ends were cut back, 2 bases at V and 10 bases at J, with 18 bases in the middle. This CDR3 spans 15 amino acids. Germline V gene data show CDR1 as MDHEN and CDR2 as SYDVKM. The CDR3 sequence is CASSLTRDGSTEQFF. The CDR3 DNA follows: TGTGCCAGCAGTTTAACCAGGGACGGGAGCACGGAGCAGTTCTTC.

The V and J genes are TRBV7-8 and TRBJ1-2, with TRBD1 matching 11 bases. Germline values: CDR1 SGHVS, CDR2 FQNEAQ. CDR3 size: 17 residues. V was clipped by 5 bases and J by 3 bases; unmatched bases: 11. The CDR3 loop is CASSAGTGGLFDYGYTF. CDR3 DNA sequence: TGTGCCAGCAGCGCAGGGACAGGGGGTTTGTTTGACTATGGCTACACCTTC.

J is TRBJ2-7 and V is TRBV7-8, with 8 bases fitting TRBD1. Looked up from germline, CDR1 is SGHVS and CDR2 is FQNEAQ. The V and J ends lost 5 bases and 5 bases, in that order; junction bases with no gene match: 5. CDR3 length: 13 residues. CDR3 in amino acids: CASSRTGSHEQYF. Written as DNA, the CDR3 is TGTGCCAGCAGCAGGACAGGGAGCCACGAGCAGTACTTC.

The gene calls are TRBV25-1 and TRBJ2-3; 11 bases fit TRBD2. Germline V gene sequence: CDR1 MGHDK, CDR2 SYGVNS. The V gene end was trimmed by 5 bases and the J gene end by 0 bases; junction bases not matched to a gene: 4. The CDR3 length is 16 residues. The CDR3 region is CASSMTSGASTDTQYF. Written as DNA, the CDR3 is TGTGCCAGCAGTATGACTAGCGGGGCTAGCACAGATACGCAGTATTTT. The full variable domain, in which reference TRBV25-1 and TRBJ2-3 provide the parts outside the CDR3, is EADIYQTPRYLVIGTGKKITLECSQTMGHDKMYWYQQDPGMELHLIHYSYGVNSTEKGDLSSESTVSRIRTEHFPLTLESARPSHTSQYLCASSMTSGASTDTQYFGPGTRLTVL.

The V gene is TRBV9, the J gene TRBJ1-1; D uncertain. Germline V gene data show CDR1 as SGDLS and CDR2 as YYNGEE. The V and J ends lost 0 bases and 2 bases respectively, with 14 bases between them. This CDR3 comprises 16 residues. CDR3 DNA sequence: TGTGCCAGCAGCGTAGCTGATGGGAGGGAAAACACTGAAGCTTTCTTT. Translation gives CASSVADGRENTEAFF.

The CDR3 loop reads CASSLFLSAVGNTIYF. As DNA, the CDR3 is TGTGCCAGCAGCTTGTTCCTCAGTGCTGTTGGAAACACCATATATTTT. The genes are TRBV5-5 and TRBJ1-3; D remains unclear. With 1 base removed from V and 3 bases from J, the gap between germline ends came to 14 bases. This CDR3 comprises 16 residues. CDR1 and CDR2 from the germline V gene are SGHKS and YYEKEE (reference sequence).

This clone was counted only a few times. This chain connects TRBV25-1 to TRBJ2-5; 9 positions match TRBD2. The length of the CDR3 is 17 residues. V lost 0 bases and J lost 0; bases outside the gene matches: 5. Germline values: CDR1 MGHDK, CDR2 SYGVNS. The CDR3 spells CASSEYSIAGDQETQYF. Written as DNA, the CDR3 is TGTGCCAGCAGTGAATATTCAATAGCGGGAGACCAAGAGACCCAGTACTTC.

Of note for this clone: This specimen includes other DNA sequences encoding the same CDR3. This sequence joins TRBV6-5 and TRBJ1-2, with no clear D. With 0 bases removed from V and 8 bases from J, the gap between germline ends came to 16 bases. Germline V gene sequence: CDR1 MNHEY, CDR2 SVGAGI. This CDR3 comprises 15 residues. CDR3 nucleotides: TGTGCCAGCAGTTACTCTCCATCCTCGGCGGCCGGCTACACCTTC. Translating gives CASSYSPSSAAGYTF.

J is TRBJ2-5 and V is TRBV10-1; D ambiguous. CDR3 length equals 13 residues. Looked up from germline, CDR1 is WNHNN and CDR2 is SYGVQD (reference sequence). Trimming pared 2 bases from V and 2 bases from J, leaving 6 bases between. The CDR3 loop is CASSETNQETQYF. CDR3 in DNA: TGCGCCAGCAGTGAGACAAATCAAGAGACCCAGTACTTC.

This clone was found once. The chain has TRBV5-6 and TRBJ2-7; TRBD1 aligns across 8 bases. V lost 0 bases and J lost 4; bases outside the gene matches: 9. The V gene's germline CDR1 is SGHDT and CDR2 YYEEEE. The CDR3 extends over 16 amino acids. CDR3 in DNA: TGTGCCAGCAGCTTGGGGACAGGGAGTACGAGTTACGAGCAGTACTTC. Its protein product is CASSLGTGSTSYEQYF.

The chain combines TRBV5-5 with TRBJ2-1; D is perhaps TRBD2 (6 bases). Germline-derived CDR1 and CDR2 are SGHKS and YYEKEE (reference sequence). Trimming took 5 bases from V and 0 from J, leaving 9 bases between them. The CDR3 sequence is 14 residues long. The CDR3 is CASSRRVSYNEQFF. CDR3 nucleotides: TGTGCCAGCAGTCGGAGGGTCTCCTACAATGAGCAGTTCTTC.